A single sample is the source of the 8 T cell receptor beta chains below, sequenced in a study of T cell responses to AZD1222 COVID-19 vaccine. TCRdb's table, derived via immunoSEQ multiplex PCR, lists solely in-frame clones and lacks some. The sample contains tens of thousands of clones, about 89% of which appear only once. This specimen was peripheral blood, taken on day 0 of AZD1222 vaccination. The receptor set was obtained from an adult in good health.

This clone was found a few times. The chain combines TRBV7-2 with TRBJ2-7, with 14 bases lining up with TRBD2. CDR1 and CDR2 (germline): SGHTA, FQGNSA. This CDR3 region has 18 residues. J lost 0 bases, V lost 1 base, and 5 bases had no gene match. Here the CDR3 reads CASSLGTSGRSLSYEQYF. The CDR3 DNA sequence: TGTGCCAGCAGCTTAGGGACTAGCGGGAGGTCCCTCTCCTACGAGCAGTACTTC.

This rearrangement joins TRBV19 to TRBJ2-1; D is possibly TRBD2 (7 bases). Looked up from germline, CDR1 is LNHDA and CDR2 is SQIVND (reference sequence). The CDR3 has 15 amino acids. The V end lost 6 bases, the J end lost 10 bases, and 22 bases lay between the germline ends. The CDR3 loop reads CASRNTGGRGMEQFF. The CDR3 coding sequence is TGTGCCAGTAGAAATACGGGGGGCCGGGGCATGGAGCAGTTCTTC.

This rearrangement joins TRBV28 to TRBJ1-2, with a possible D match to TRBD1 (6 bases). V lost 6 bases and J lost 8, with 19 bases in between. CDR1 MDHEN and CDR2 SYDVKM come from the germline V gene. The CDR3 is 14 amino acids. The CDR3 region has the DNA TGTGCCAGCAGACCGGGGGGCAAGAGTCAGGGCTACACCTTC. The encoded protein is CASRPGGKSQGYTF.

This clone was picked up one time. This chain uses TRBV9 with TRBJ2-7, with 8 bases that match TRBD1. Germline V CDR1 and CDR2: SGDLS, YYNGEE. V trimming: 0 bases; J trimming: 3 bases; junction bases outside the gene matches: 8. CDR3 size: 16 residues. CDR3 bases: TGTGCCAGCAGCGTAGGAAGGACAGGGAAGATCTACGAGCAGTACTTC. Protein sequence: CASSVGRTGKIYEQYF.

V gene TRBV19 combines with J gene TRBJ1-2; possible D gene TRBD1, 6 bases. Germline CDR1 LNHDA, CDR2 SQIVND (reference sequence). The germline V and J ends were trimmed by 10 bases and 1 base, with 16 bases remaining between them. This CDR3 region has 14 residues. CDR3 amino acids: CATSRDTHNYGYTF. Here the CDR3 DNA reads TGTGCCACCTCGAGGGACACCCATAACTATGGCTACACCTTC.

The chain employs TRBV6-4 and TRBJ2-3; TRBD1 agrees at 11 bases. Germline V CDR1 and CDR2: MRHNA, SNTAGT. V gave up 9 bases and J gave up 5 bases; unmatched junction bases: 10. There are 15 residues in the CDR3. The DNA for the CDR3 is TGTGCCAGGCCGTTCGGACAGGGGGCAATAGATACGCAGTATTTT. This gives the protein CARPFGQGAIDTQYF.

The chain has TRBV2 and TRBJ1-3; 7 nucleotides agree with TRBD1. This CDR3 region has 14 residues. Trimming at V came to 7 bases and at J to 0 bases, leaving 3 bases not matched to a gene. From germline, CDR1 is SNHLY and CDR2 FYNNEI. The CDR3: CASTRDSSGNTIYF. For the CDR3, the DNA is TGTGCCAGCACCCGGGACAGCTCTGGAAACACCATATATTTT.

The CDR3 loop reads CAISGIFFRDGDSEQYF. CDR3 DNA: TGTGCCATCAGTGGGATCTTTTTTAGGGACGGGGATTCCGAGCAGTACTTC. The chain uses TRBV10-3 and TRBJ2-7; D is possibly TRBD1 or TRBD2 (5 bases each). The CDR3 is 17 residues long. V was shortened by 4 bases and J by 6 bases, with 25 bases between the two germline ends. Germline V CDR1 and CDR2: ENHRY, SYGVKD.